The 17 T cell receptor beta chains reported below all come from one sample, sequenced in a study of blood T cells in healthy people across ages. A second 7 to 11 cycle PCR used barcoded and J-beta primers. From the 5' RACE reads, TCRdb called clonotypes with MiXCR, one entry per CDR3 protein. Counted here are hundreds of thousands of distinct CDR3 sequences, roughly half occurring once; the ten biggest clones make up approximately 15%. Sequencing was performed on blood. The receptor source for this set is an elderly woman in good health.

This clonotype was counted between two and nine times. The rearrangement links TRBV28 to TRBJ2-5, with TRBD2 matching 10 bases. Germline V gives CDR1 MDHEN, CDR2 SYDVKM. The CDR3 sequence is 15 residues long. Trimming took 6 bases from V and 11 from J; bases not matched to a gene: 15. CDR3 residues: CASSVLAGEGNEQYF. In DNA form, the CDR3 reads TGTGCCAGCAGCGTCCTAGCGGGAGAGGGCAATGAGCAGTACTTC.

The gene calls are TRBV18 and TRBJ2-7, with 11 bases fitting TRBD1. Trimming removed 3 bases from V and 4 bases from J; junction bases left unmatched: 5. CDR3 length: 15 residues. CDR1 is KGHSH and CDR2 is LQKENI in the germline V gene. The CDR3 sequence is CASSPSGTGGYEQYF. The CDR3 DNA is TGTGCCAGCTCACCCTCCGGGACAGGGGGATACGAGCAGTACTTC.

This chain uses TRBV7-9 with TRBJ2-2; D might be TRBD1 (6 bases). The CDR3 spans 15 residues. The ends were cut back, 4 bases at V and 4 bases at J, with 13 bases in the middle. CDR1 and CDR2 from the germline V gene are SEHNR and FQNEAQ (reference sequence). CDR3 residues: CASSSTGSSTGELFF. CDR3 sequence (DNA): TGTGCCAGCAGCTCGACAGGTTCGAGCACCGGGGAGCTGTTTTTT.

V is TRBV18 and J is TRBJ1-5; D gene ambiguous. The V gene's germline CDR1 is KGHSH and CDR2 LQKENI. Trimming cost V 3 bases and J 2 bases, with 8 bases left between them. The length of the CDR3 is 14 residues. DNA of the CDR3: TGTGCCAGCTCACCTCTCGACGGCAATCAGCCCCAGCATTTT. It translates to CASSPLDGNQPQHF.

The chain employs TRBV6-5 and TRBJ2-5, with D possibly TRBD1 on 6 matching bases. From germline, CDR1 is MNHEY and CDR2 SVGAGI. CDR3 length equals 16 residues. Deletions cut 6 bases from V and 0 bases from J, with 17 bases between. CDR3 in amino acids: CASSRGQILNQETQYF. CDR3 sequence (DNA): TGTGCCAGCAGCCGTGGACAGATTTTAAACCAAGAGACCCAGTACTTC.

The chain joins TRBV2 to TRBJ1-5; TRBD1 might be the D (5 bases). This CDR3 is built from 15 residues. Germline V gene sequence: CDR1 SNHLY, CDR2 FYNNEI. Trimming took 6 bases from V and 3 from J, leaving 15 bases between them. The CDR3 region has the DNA TGTGCCAGCAGCAGTCTACAGGTGCTCAATCAGCCCCAGCATTTT. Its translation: CASSSLQVLNQPQHF.

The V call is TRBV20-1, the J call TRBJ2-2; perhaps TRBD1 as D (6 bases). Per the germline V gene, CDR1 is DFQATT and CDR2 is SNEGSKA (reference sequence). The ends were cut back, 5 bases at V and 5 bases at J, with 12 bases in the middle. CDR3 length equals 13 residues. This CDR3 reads CSAPDRPTGELFF. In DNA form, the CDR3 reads TGCAGTGCTCCAGACAGGCCGACCGGGGAGCTGTTTTTT.

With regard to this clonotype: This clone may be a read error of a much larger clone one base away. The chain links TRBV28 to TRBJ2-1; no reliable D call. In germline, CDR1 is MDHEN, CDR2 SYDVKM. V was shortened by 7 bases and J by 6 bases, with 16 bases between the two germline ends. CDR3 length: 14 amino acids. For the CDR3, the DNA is TGTGCCAGCAACGAAGTAGGCAGCCCCAATGAGCAGTTCTTC. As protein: CASNEVGSPNEQFF. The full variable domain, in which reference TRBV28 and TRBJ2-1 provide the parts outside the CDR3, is DVKVTQSSRYLVKRTGEKVFLECVQDMDHENMFWYRQDPGLGLRLIYFSYDVKMKEKGDIPEGYSVSREKKERFSLILESASTNQTSMYLCASNEVGSPNEQFFGPGTRLTVL.

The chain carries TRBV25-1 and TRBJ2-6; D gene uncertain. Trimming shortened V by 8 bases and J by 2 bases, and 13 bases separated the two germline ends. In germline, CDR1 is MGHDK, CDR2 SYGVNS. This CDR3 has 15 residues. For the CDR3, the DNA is TGTGCCAGCTCACGAGGCGGTACTGGGGCCAACGTCCTGACTTTC. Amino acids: CASSRGGTGANVLTF.

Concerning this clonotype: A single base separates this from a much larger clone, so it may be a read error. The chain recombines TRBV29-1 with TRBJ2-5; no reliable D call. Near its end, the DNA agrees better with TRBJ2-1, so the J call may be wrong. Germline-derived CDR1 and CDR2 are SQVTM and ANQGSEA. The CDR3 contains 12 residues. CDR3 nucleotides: TGCAGCGTTGAACAGCGCCAAGAGACCCAGTTCTTC. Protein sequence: CSVEQRQETQFF.

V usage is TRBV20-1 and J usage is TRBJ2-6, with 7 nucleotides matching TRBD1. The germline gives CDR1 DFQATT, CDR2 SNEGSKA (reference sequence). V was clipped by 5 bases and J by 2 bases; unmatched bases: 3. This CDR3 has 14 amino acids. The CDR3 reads CSAETGPGANVLTF. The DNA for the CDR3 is TGCAGTGCTGAGACAGGGCCTGGGGCCAACGTCCTGACTTTC.

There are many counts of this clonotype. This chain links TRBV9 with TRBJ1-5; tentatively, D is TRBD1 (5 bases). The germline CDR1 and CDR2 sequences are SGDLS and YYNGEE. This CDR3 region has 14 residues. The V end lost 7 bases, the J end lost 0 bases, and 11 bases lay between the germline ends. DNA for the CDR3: TGTGCCAGCGGAGACAGTTATAGCAATCAGCCCCAGCATTTT. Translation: CASGDSYSNQPQHF.

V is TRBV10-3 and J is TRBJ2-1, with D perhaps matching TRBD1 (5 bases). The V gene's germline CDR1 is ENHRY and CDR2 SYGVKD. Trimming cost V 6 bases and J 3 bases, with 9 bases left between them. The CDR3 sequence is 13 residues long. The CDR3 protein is CAISPDNYNEQFF. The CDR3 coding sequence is TGTGCCATCAGCCCGGACAACTACAATGAGCAGTTCTTC.

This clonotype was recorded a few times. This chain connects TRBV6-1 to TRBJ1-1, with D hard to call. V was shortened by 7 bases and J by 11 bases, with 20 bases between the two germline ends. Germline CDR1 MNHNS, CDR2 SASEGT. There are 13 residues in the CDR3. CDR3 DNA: TGTGCCAGCACGGGCGGTCGGGGTTTGGTGGCTTTCTTT. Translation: CASTGGRGLVAFF.

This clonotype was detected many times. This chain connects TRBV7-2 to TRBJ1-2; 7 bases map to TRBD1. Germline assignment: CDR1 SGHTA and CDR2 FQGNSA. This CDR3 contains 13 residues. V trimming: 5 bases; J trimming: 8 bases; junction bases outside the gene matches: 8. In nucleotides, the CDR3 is TGTGCCAGCAGCCGGGACAGACCTCTAGGCTACACCTTC. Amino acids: CASSRDRPLGYTF.

CDR3 sequence reads: CATFPGGGSMNEQFF. The CDR3 coding sequence is TGTGCCACCTTCCCAGGGGGCGGGAGTATGAATGAGCAGTTCTTC. This chain links TRBV25-1 with TRBJ2-1; possibly TRBD1 for D (8 bases). This CDR3 contains 15 residues. The germline V and J ends were trimmed by 10 bases and 7 bases, with 23 bases remaining between them. The germline gives CDR1 MGHDK, CDR2 SYGVNS. Complete variable domain (other parts from reference TRBV25-1 and TRBJ2-1): EADIYQTPRYLVIGTGKKITLECSQTMGHDKMYWYQQDPGMELHLIHYSYGVNSTEKGDLSSESTVSRIRTEHFPLTLESARPSHTSQYLCATFPGGGSMNEQFFGPGTRLTVL.

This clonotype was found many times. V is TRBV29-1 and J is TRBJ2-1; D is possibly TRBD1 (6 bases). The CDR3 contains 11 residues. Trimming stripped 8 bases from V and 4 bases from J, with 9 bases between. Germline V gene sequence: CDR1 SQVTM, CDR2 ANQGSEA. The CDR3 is CSFDRYNEQFF. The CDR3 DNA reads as TGCAGCTTCGACAGGTACAATGAGCAGTTCTTC.